Listed here are 5 T cell receptor beta chains from one sample, sequenced in a study of blood T cell repertoires in COVID-19. The assay was immunoSEQ multiplex PCR, and TCRdb's table has in-frame clones only and misses some. In the table there are some 230,000 clones, approximately 83% of which are singletons. The sequencing sample was made of PBMCs or T cells enriched from blood (not recorded which). The origin of the receptors is a middle-aged woman with acute COVID-19.

The V and J genes are TRBV28 and TRBJ2-7; maybe TRBD2 (6 bases). The V end was cut by 4 bases, the J end by 3 bases, with 13 bases between. This CDR3 has 14 amino acids. The germline V gene encodes CDR1 MDHEN and CDR2 SYDVKM. CDR3 nucleotides: TGTGCCAGCAGTTACTTGGGCGGGATCTACGAGCAGTACTTC. Translated: CASSYLGGIYEQYF.

The rearrangement links TRBV16 to TRBJ1-1; TRBD1 is a possible D gene (5 bases). The CDR3 covers 15 residues. Deletions cut 0 bases from V and 2 bases from J, with 10 bases between. CDR1 and CDR2 (germline): KGHSY, FQNENV. The CDR3 nucleotides are TGTGCCAGCAGCCAATCGCCGGGGGTTAACACTGAAGCTTTCTTT. Translating gives CASSQSPGVNTEAFF.

The V gene is TRBV11-2, the J gene TRBJ2-2; no clear D gene. The CDR3 loop spans 13 amino acids. From germline, CDR1 is SGHAT and CDR2 FQNNGV. Trimming pared 6 bases from V and 6 bases from J, leaving 11 bases between. Written as DNA, the CDR3 is TGTGCCAGCAGATCACAAGTTGCCGGGGAGCTGTTTTTT. Translated, it gives CASRSQVAGELFF.

The chain uses TRBV19 and TRBJ1-2, with TRBD1 matching 9 bases. This CDR3 has 15 amino acids. CDR1 and CDR2 (germline): LNHDA, SQIVND (reference sequence). V lost 1 base, J lost 2 bases, and 2 bases stayed unmatched. The CDR3 DNA is TGTGCCAGTAGTATAGGAGGACAGGGGAACTATGGCTACACCTTC. Translation gives CASSIGGQGNYGYTF.

V gene TRBV12-3 or TRBV12-4 combines with J gene TRBJ1-2; a possible D gene is TRBD1 (6 bases). This CDR3 has 13 residues. V lost 4 bases, J lost 6 bases, and 12 bases lay in between. CDR3 bases: TGTGCCAGCAGTTCTCCAGGGGTGGATGGCTACACCTTC. This sequence encodes CASSSPGVDGYTF.